The 24 T cell receptor beta chains reported below all come from one sample, sequenced in a study of cytomegalovirus exposure and HLA in healthy donors. PCR employed 60 Vbeta and 13 Jbeta primers. Clones were read by immunoSEQ multiplex PCR, and TCRdb kept only the in-frame ones, dropping some. The sample lists about 130,000 clones, approximately 86% occurring once. Sequencing input: PBMCs. These receptor sequences come from a boy younger than 18 in good health and CMV-seronegative.

The chain employs TRBV27 and TRBJ2-1, with 11 bases aligning to TRBD2. CDR1 and CDR2 from the germline V gene are MNHEY and SMNVEV (reference sequence). The CDR3 spans 16 residues. V gave up 3 bases and J gave up 3 bases; unmatched junction bases: 4. The CDR3 nucleotides are TGTGCCAGCAGTTTCCTACTAGCGGGAGACTACAATGAGCAGTTCTTC. This sequence encodes CASSFLLAGDYNEQFF.

The chain recombines TRBV7-2 with TRBJ1-1; weak D call: TRBD1 (5 bases). Germline V gives CDR1 SGHTA, CDR2 FQGNSA. The CDR3 covers 12 residues. V lost 5 bases, J lost 8 bases, and 12 bases lay in between. CDR3 nucleotide sequence: TGTGCCAGCAGCCCCCGACGGGGGGAAGCTTTCTTT. Translated, it gives CASSPRRGEAFF.

J is TRBJ2-7 and V is TRBV2; TRBD2 matches 12 bases. Germline V gene sequence: CDR1 SNHLY, CDR2 FYNNEI. Trimming at V came to 9 bases and at J to 5 bases, leaving 8 bases not matched to a gene. This CDR3 has 14 residues. This chain's CDR3 is CASKRLAGVNEQYF. CDR3 DNA sequence: TGTGCCAGTAAAAGACTAGCGGGAGTCAACGAGCAGTACTTC. Looking up the rest from reference TRBV2 and TRBJ2-7 gives the full variable domain: EPEVTQTPSHQVTQMGQEVILRCVPISNHLYFYWYRQILGQKVEFLVSFYNNEISEKSEIFDDQFSVERPDGSNFTLKIRSTKLEDSAMYFCASKRLAGVNEQYFGPGTRLTVT.

J is TRBJ2-2 and V is TRBV4-3; no clear D. The germline V gene has CDR1 LGHNA and CDR2 YSLEER. The CDR3 contains 13 residues. V was cut by 5 bases and J by 5 bases, with 9 bases left in between. CDR3 loop: CASSSLRTGELFF. The DNA of the CDR3 is TGCGCCAGCAGCTCACTTAGAACCGGGGAGCTGTTTTTT.

V is TRBV2 and J is TRBJ2-7, with D maybe TRBD1 (6 bases). V was trimmed by 5 bases and J by 1 base, leaving 12 bases between them. The germline gives CDR1 SNHLY, CDR2 FYNNEI. CDR3 size: 14 residues. Here the CDR3 reads CASSWTAGSYEQYF. DNA for the CDR3: TGTGCCAGCAGTTGGACAGCAGGTTCCTACGAGCAGTACTTC.

The table lists this clone with a count of one. The V gene is TRBV11-2, the J gene TRBJ2-3; D remains unclear. There are 13 residues in the CDR3. Trimming took 0 bases from V and 2 from J, leaving 3 bases between them. The germline V gene encodes CDR1 SGHAT and CDR2 FQNNGV. As DNA, the CDR3 is TGTGCCAGCAGCTTAGATCACACAGATACGCAGTATTTT. This translates into CASSLDHTDTQYF. Together with reference TRBV11-2 and TRBJ2-3, the CDR3 gives the full variable domain: EAGVAQSPRYKIIEKRQSVAFWCNPISGHATLYWYQQILGQGPKLLIQFQNNGVVDDSQLPKDRFSAERLKGVDSTLKIQPAKLEDSAVYLCASSLDHTDTQYFGPGTRLTVL.

The chain uses TRBV5-4 and TRBJ1-3; D gene unclear. V was trimmed by 0 bases and J by 7 bases, leaving 5 bases between them. This CDR3 spans 12 amino acids. The germline V gene has CDR1 SGHNT and CDR2 YYREEE (reference sequence). This CDR3 reads CASSLGENTIYF. As DNA, the CDR3 is TGTGCCAGCAGCTTGGGAGAGAACACCATATATTTT.

With respect to this clone: One end of the junction does not line up with germline, which may come from a read error. The V and J genes are TRBV29-1 and TRBJ1-2; 9 bases are shared with TRBD1. Germline CDR1 reads SQVTM; CDR2 reads ANQGSEA. The CDR3 totals 14 residues. The CDR3 sequence: CSVEDRTGDYGYPF. The CDR3 DNA reads as TGCAGCGTTGAAGACCGGACAGGGGACTATGGCTACCCCTTC. Variable domain in full (rest from reference TRBV29-1 and TRBJ1-2): SAVISQKPSRDICQRGTSLTIQCQVDSQVTMMFWYRQQPGQSLTLIATANQGSEATYESGFVIDKFPISRPNLTFSTLTVSNMSPEDSSIYLCSVEDRTGDYGYPFGSGTRLTVV.

A word on this clone: A junction boundary mismatches the germline segment, possibly from a read error. The chain couples TRBV7-9 to TRBJ1-1; perhaps TRBD1 as D (6 bases). Germline V gene data show CDR1 as SEHNR and CDR2 as FQNEAQ (reference sequence). The CDR3 totals 12 residues. CDR3 region: CSSSLGTIEAFF. The CDR3 DNA sequence: TGTTCCAGCAGCTTAGGGACAATTGAAGCTTTCTTT.

This chain links TRBV25-1 with TRBJ1-6; TRBD1 might be the D (5 bases). Germline CDR1 reads MGHDK; CDR2 reads SYGVNS. This CDR3 region has 16 residues. The V end lost 4 bases, the J end lost 10 bases, and 20 bases lay between the germline ends. The CDR3 nucleotides read TGTGCCAGCAGTGTCCACCGGGACTCCTACCAGTCACCCCTCCACTTT. Residues: CASSVHRDSYQSPLHF.

The chain couples TRBV7-3 to TRBJ2-1, with 11 bases lining up with TRBD1. The V gene end was trimmed by 5 bases and the J gene end by 8 bases; junction bases not matched to a gene: 14. Germline V lookup: CDR1 SGHTA, CDR2 FQGTGA. This CDR3 comprises 17 residues. CDR3 in DNA: TGTGCCAGCAGCCAACTTAGTAGGGACAGGGGGAAGTATGAGCAGTTCTTC. It is translated as CASSQLSRDRGKYEQFF.

The rearrangement uses TRBV6-6 and TRBJ1-1; D is possibly TRBD1 (5 bases). Germline loops: CDR1 MNHNY, CDR2 SVGAGI (reference sequence). The CDR3 totals 13 residues. Deletions cut 5 bases from V and 4 bases from J, with 11 bases between. The CDR3 region is CASSERGGTEAFF. DNA for the CDR3: TGTGCCAGCAGTGAGAGGGGAGGCACTGAAGCTTTCTTT.

This sequence joins TRBV6-1 and TRBJ1-6, with 7 bases identical to TRBD1. The germline gives CDR1 MNHNS, CDR2 SASEGT. This CDR3 comprises 14 residues. V was pared by 6 bases and J by 10 bases, with 9 bases of the junction left unmatched. CDR3 loop: CASRIQGTGSPLHF. The CDR3 DNA reads as TGTGCCAGCAGGATACAGGGGACTGGGTCACCCCTCCACTTT.

V and J are TRBV18 and TRBJ2-3; 8 bases are shared with TRBD2. Germline CDR1 and CDR2: KGHSH and LQKENI. V was clipped by 8 bases and J by 2 bases; unmatched bases: 9. This CDR3 region has 15 residues. The CDR3 DNA is TGTGCCAGCGCTTCCTTAGCGGGGCCCACAGATACGCAGTATTTT. Protein sequence: CASASLAGPTDTQYF.

V usage is TRBV19 and J usage is TRBJ1-2; a possible D gene is TRBD1 (5 bases). The length of the CDR3 is 15 residues. Germline V CDR1 and CDR2: LNHDA, SQIVND (reference sequence). Deletions cut 3 bases from V and 3 bases from J, with 14 bases between. Here the CDR3 reads CASSIEVRGHYGYTF. CDR3 in DNA: TGTGCCAGTAGTATCGAGGTTAGGGGTCACTATGGCTACACCTTC.

The chain has TRBV7-2 and TRBJ1-4; the D is unclear. The CDR3 consists of 15 residues. CDR1 and CDR2 from the germline V gene are SGHTA and FQGNSA. Trimming took 1 base from V and 5 from J, leaving 11 bases between them. The CDR3 DNA reads as TGTGCCAGCAGCTTAGGCGGGCGGAGAAATGAAAAACTGTTTTTT. Amino acid sequence: CASSLGGRRNEKLFF.

The chain recombines TRBV6-5 with TRBJ1-4; 7 bases are a match to TRBD1. V shed 6 bases and J 7 bases; nucleotides not matched to a gene: 11. This CDR3 contains 15 residues. Germline CDR1 and CDR2: MNHEY and SVGAGI. CDR3: CASSSLDRAGEKLFF. In nucleotides, the CDR3 is TGTGCCAGCAGCTCCCTCGACAGGGCTGGTGAAAAACTGTTTTTT.

This clone has just one count. This sequence joins TRBV29-1 and TRBJ2-3; 7 bases are shared with TRBD1. V dropped 3 bases and J dropped 2; count of bases not matched to a gene: 5. The CDR3 is made up of 14 amino acids. Germline V gene sequence: CDR1 SQVTM, CDR2 ANQGSEA. CDR3 bases: TGCAGCGTTGACAGGGGACAGTTCACAGATACGCAGTATTTT. This sequence encodes CSVDRGQFTDTQYF.

The rearrangement links TRBV2 to TRBJ1-2; TRBD1 might be the D (5 bases). This CDR3 comprises 14 residues. Trimming pared 5 bases from V and 1 base from J, leaving 11 bases between. The germline V gene has CDR1 SNHLY and CDR2 FYNNEI. The CDR3: CASSNRQLNYGYTF. The CDR3 bases are TGTGCCAGCAGTAACAGGCAGCTTAACTATGGCTACACCTTC.

The genes are TRBV4-2 and TRBJ2-6; a weak D match, TRBD1 (7 bases). The CDR3 is 16 residues long. Trimming left V 3 bases short and J 2 bases short, with 11 bases between. The V gene's germline CDR1 is LGHNA and CDR2 YNFKEQ. The CDR3 here is CASSHSRGAGANVLTF. The CDR3 nucleotides are TGTGCCAGCAGCCATAGCAGGGGGGCTGGGGCCAACGTCCTGACTTTC.

The chain carries TRBV5-4 and TRBJ2-1; 9 positions match TRBD2. With V trimmed by 1 base and J by 0 bases, 2 bases remained unmatched. This CDR3 is built from 16 residues. Germline V lookup: CDR1 SGHNT, CDR2 YYREEE (reference sequence). CDR3 sequence: CASSLRAGGSYNEQFF. CDR3 sequence (DNA): TGTGCCAGCAGCTTGAGAGCGGGGGGCTCCTACAATGAGCAGTTCTTC.

V gene TRBV11-1 combines with J gene TRBJ2-6; D is undetermined. The germline V gene has CDR1 SGHAT and CDR2 FQDESV (reference sequence). V lost 5 bases to trimming and J lost 4 bases, with 9 bases between them. The CDR3 consists of 14 residues. The CDR3: CASSLESGANVLTF. In DNA, the CDR3 is TGTGCCAGCAGCCTGGAGTCAGGGGCCAACGTCCTGACTTTC.

The V and J genes are TRBV18 and TRBJ1-2, with 9 nucleotides matching TRBD1. Trimming took 0 bases from V and 3 from J; bases not matched to a gene: 2. Germline V gene data show CDR1 as KGHSH and CDR2 as LQKENI. The CDR3 has 15 amino acids. CDR3 nucleotide sequence: TGTGCCAGCTCACCACCCTGGGACAGGGACTATGGCTACACCTTC. It codes for CASSPPWDRDYGYTF.

The chain combines TRBV5-4 with TRBJ2-1; no reliable D call. V was clipped by 4 bases and J by 8 bases, with 19 bases between them. CDR1 is SGHNT, CDR2 YYREEE, per germline (reference sequence). The CDR3 covers 15 residues. CDR3 coding DNA: TGTGCCAGCAGCCGTGTGGGCCGTACCCTTGATGAGCAGTTCTTC. It yields the protein CASSRVGRTLDEQFF.